This T cell receptor beta chain derives from a study of shared clonotypes between healthy human individuals. The CDR3 consists of 14 residues. The germline V gene encodes CDR1 SQVTM and CDR2 ANQGSEA. V shed 6 bases, J shed 5 bases, and the junction held 5 bases outside the gene matches. Assay used: immunoSEQ multiplex PCR; TCRdb lists only in-frame clones, some missing. The sample has some 1.5 million clones; 98% are singletons. The chain has TRBV29-1 and TRBJ2-1, with 12 bases lining up with TRBD2. The sequence was obtained from a man younger than 40 in good health. The sequenced sample consisted of naive CD4+ T cells sorted from blood. Subset defined: CD45RA+ positively selected. As DNA, the CDR3 is TGCAGCGTGCGGACTAGCGGGGTGCACAATGAGCAGTTCTTC. Translating it yields CSVRTSGVHNEQFF.